The rows below give T cell receptor beta chains drawn from one sample of a study of T-cell memory formation after mild COVID-19. Using its own MiXCR run on the 5' RACE reads, TCRdb lists one record per CDR3 protein. The sample carries around 250,000 distinct CDR3 sequences, roughly 9.4% recorded once. Sequences were obtained from PBMCs or a T cell subset sorted from them (not recorded which). All receptors come from a man aged 18 to 35 who had mild COVID-19 (a few samples of this study predate the infection). Cell type and time point are not known. Each CDR3 is given with its conserved first and last residue. The order of the fields is D gene, J gene, V gene, clone size, CDR3 protein, CDR3 DNA. The D gene is left open where the match is weak. The size entry is marked missing in some rows and otherwise reads once, few, many or a size class.

d_call: TRBD2
j_call: TRBJ2-1
v_call: TRBV6-5
clone_size: few
cdr3_aa: CASRRPGTSGSIPNNEQFF
cdr3_nt: TGTGCCAGCAGGCGCCCCGGGACTAGCGGGTCCATCCCCAACAATGAGCAGTTCTTC

d_call: .
j_call: TRBJ2-1
v_call: TRBV15
clone_size: .
cdr3_aa: CATSRGVSSYNEQFF
cdr3_nt: TGTGCCACCAGCAGAGGCGTGAGCTCCTACAATGAGCAGTTCTTC

d_call: TRBD1
j_call: TRBJ1-5
v_call: TRBV12-3/TRBV12-4
clone_size: .
cdr3_aa: CASRSRGSNQPQHF
cdr3_nt: TGTGCCAGCAGGTCCAGGGGGAGCAATCAGCCCCAGCATTTT

d_call: .
j_call: TRBJ2-1
v_call: TRBV11-1
clone_size: few
cdr3_aa: CASSSDLDEQFF
cdr3_nt: TGTGCCAGCAGCTCTGACTTGGATGAGCAGTTCTTC

d_call: .
j_call: TRBJ1-1
v_call: TRBV20-1
clone_size: .
cdr3_aa: CSARDPSTGGNTEAFF
cdr3_nt: TGCAGTGCTAGAGACCCTTCGACAGGCGGGAACACTGAAGCTTTCTTT

d_call: .
j_call: TRBJ2-1
v_call: TRBV5-4
clone_size: .
cdr3_aa: CASSSPPRNEQFF
cdr3_nt: TGTGCCAGCAGCTCCCCCCCGAGAAACGAGCAGTTCTTC

d_call: .
j_call: TRBJ2-5
v_call: TRBV18
clone_size: .
cdr3_aa: CASSPRFGKTQYF
cdr3_nt: TGTGCCAGCTCCCCTAGGTTTGGAAAGACCCAGTACTTC

d_call: TRBD2
j_call: TRBJ2-5
v_call: TRBV9
clone_size: .
cdr3_aa: CASSVRGAQETQYF
cdr3_nt: TGTGCCAGCAGCGTGCGGGGGGCCCAAGAGACCCAGTACTTC

d_call: .
j_call: TRBJ2-3
v_call: TRBV12-3/TRBV12-4
clone_size: many
cdr3_aa: CASSPPGRGDTQYF
cdr3_nt: TGTGCCAGCAGTCCCCCGGGACGGGGAGATACGCAGTATTTT

d_call: .
j_call: TRBJ2-2
v_call: TRBV6-2/TRBV6-3
clone_size: few
cdr3_aa: CASSTPWGELFF
cdr3_nt: TGTGCCAGCAGTACTCCCTGGGGGGAGCTGTTTTTT

d_call: .
j_call: TRBJ2-3
v_call: TRBV5-1
clone_size: .
cdr3_aa: CASSLETGRSDTQYF
cdr3_nt: TGCGCCAGCAGCCTGGAAACGGGCCGGTCAGATACGCAGTATTTT

d_call: .
j_call: TRBJ1-3
v_call: TRBV6-2/TRBV6-3
clone_size: .
cdr3_aa: CASRPRRNENTIYF
cdr3_nt: TGTGCCAGCAGACCCCGACGAAACGAAAACACCATATATTTT

d_call: .
j_call: TRBJ1-2
v_call: TRBV12-3/TRBV12-4
clone_size: few
cdr3_aa: CASSLAVGVALDGYTF
cdr3_nt: TGTGCCAGCAGTTTAGCAGTAGGAGTCGCTTTGGATGGCTACACCTTC

d_call: .
j_call: TRBJ2-2
v_call: TRBV5-4
clone_size: .
cdr3_aa: CASSPPLGTGELFF
cdr3_nt: TGTGCCAGCAGCCCCCCGTTAGGGACCGGGGAGCTGTTTTTT

d_call: .
j_call: TRBJ1-2
v_call: TRBV4-1
clone_size: .
cdr3_aa: CASSGGVQGLNYGYTF
cdr3_nt: TGCGCCAGCAGCGGAGGGGTGCAGGGGCTTAACTATGGCTACACCTTC

d_call: .
j_call: TRBJ1-1
v_call: TRBV4-1
clone_size: few
cdr3_aa: CASSNPRQETNTEAFF
cdr3_nt: TGCGCCAGCAGCAACCCTCGCCAGGAGACGAACACTGAAGCTTTCTTT

d_call: TRBD2
j_call: TRBJ2-5
v_call: TRBV7-3
clone_size: .
cdr3_aa: CASSQSGGAAETQYF
cdr3_nt: TGTGCCAGCAGCCAAAGCGGGGGGGCTGCGGAGACCCAGTACTTC

d_call: .
j_call: TRBJ2-5
v_call: TRBV12-3/TRBV12-4
clone_size: few
cdr3_aa: CASSFNRGSETQYF
cdr3_nt: TGTGCCAGCAGTTTTAATCGGGGATCGGAGACCCAGTACTTC

d_call: .
j_call: TRBJ1-1
v_call: TRBV10-2
clone_size: .
cdr3_aa: CASSYTHGEAFF
cdr3_nt: TGCGCCAGCAGTTATACACACGGTGAAGCTTTCTTT

d_call: TRBD2
j_call: TRBJ2-5
v_call: TRBV11-2
clone_size: .
cdr3_aa: CASSPTSTVETQYF
cdr3_nt: TGTGCCAGCAGCCCGACTAGCACGGTAGAGACCCAGTACTTC

d_call: .
j_call: TRBJ2-5
v_call: TRBV5-1
clone_size: .
cdr3_aa: CASSLVGVGETQYF
cdr3_nt: TGCGCCAGCAGCTTGGTAGGGGTTGGGGAGACCCAGTACTTC

d_call: .
j_call: TRBJ2-1
v_call: TRBV6-1
clone_size: few
cdr3_aa: CASSEGPATNEQFF
cdr3_nt: TGTGCCAGCAGTGAGGGGCCGGCAACCAATGAGCAGTTCTTC

d_call: .
j_call: TRBJ2-2
v_call: TRBV7-6
clone_size: many
cdr3_aa: CASSPRPGPTGELFF
cdr3_nt: TGTGCCAGCAGCCCCAGACCGGGTCCCACCGGGGAGCTGTTTTTT

d_call: .
j_call: TRBJ1-4
v_call: TRBV4-3
clone_size: .
cdr3_aa: CASSQDHLKQGLHEKLFF
cdr3_nt: TGCGCCAGCAGCCAAGATCACCTCAAACAGGGTTTGCATGAAAAACTGTTTTTT

d_call: TRBD2
j_call: TRBJ2-1
v_call: TRBV20-1
clone_size: .
cdr3_aa: CSAGAPGGYNEQFF
cdr3_nt: TGCAGTGCTGGGGCTCCGGGGGGCTACAATGAGCAGTTCTTC

d_call: TRBD2
j_call: TRBJ2-3
v_call: TRBV28
clone_size: few
cdr3_aa: CASSRSSGGRDTQYF
cdr3_nt: TGTGCCAGCAGTCGGTCTAGCGGGGGGAGAGATACGCAGTATTTT

d_call: .
j_call: TRBJ2-2
v_call: TRBV7-2
clone_size: .
cdr3_aa: CASSSQGTGELFF
cdr3_nt: TGTGCCAGCAGCTCCCAGGGTACCGGGGAGCTGTTTTTT

d_call: .
j_call: TRBJ2-2
v_call: TRBV18
clone_size: .
cdr3_aa: CASSIQANTGELFF
cdr3_nt: TGTGCCAGCTCAATACAGGCGAACACCGGGGAGCTGTTTTTT

d_call: TRBD2
j_call: TRBJ2-1
v_call: TRBV9
clone_size: .
cdr3_aa: CASSVEAGGDNEQFF
cdr3_nt: TGTGCCAGCAGCGTAGAGGCGGGGGGAGACAATGAGCAGTTCTTC

d_call: TRBD1
j_call: TRBJ2-6
v_call: TRBV4-1
clone_size: .
cdr3_aa: CASSQDSGGFSGANVLTF
cdr3_nt: TGCGCCAGCAGCCAAGATTCAGGGGGATTCTCTGGGGCCAACGTCCTGACTTTC

d_call: .
j_call: TRBJ1-5
v_call: TRBV20-1
clone_size: .
cdr3_aa: CSARKGNQPQHF
cdr3_nt: TGCAGTGCTAGAAAGGGTAATCAGCCCCAGCATTTT

d_call: TRBD1
j_call: TRBJ1-2
v_call: TRBV29-1
clone_size: few
cdr3_aa: CSVVAGQGSRYTF
cdr3_nt: TGCAGCGTTGTCGCGGGACAGGGGTCGCGCTACACCTTC

d_call: .
j_call: TRBJ2-2
v_call: TRBV5-1
clone_size: many
cdr3_aa: CASSFADPFGELFF
cdr3_nt: TGCGCCAGCAGCTTCGCGGACCCGTTCGGGGAGCTGTTTTTT

d_call: TRBD1
j_call: TRBJ2-1
v_call: TRBV6-5
clone_size: many
cdr3_aa: CASSSGTGVGNEQFF
cdr3_nt: TGTGCCAGCAGTTCCGGGACAGGGGTGGGGAATGAGCAGTTCTTC

d_call: .
j_call: TRBJ2-7
v_call: TRBV7-2
clone_size: .
cdr3_aa: CASSLVGASLSYEQYF
cdr3_nt: TGTGCCAGCAGCTTAGTAGGGGCAAGCCTCTCCTACGAGCAGTACTTC

d_call: .
j_call: TRBJ2-7
v_call: TRBV9
clone_size: few
cdr3_aa: CASSVERTSYEQYF
cdr3_nt: TGTGCCAGCAGCGTAGAACGGACCTCCTACGAGCAGTACTTC

d_call: .
j_call: TRBJ2-6
v_call: TRBV10-3
clone_size: many
cdr3_aa: CASRPQLSGANVLTF
cdr3_nt: TGTGCCAGCAGACCACAGTTGTCTGGGGCCAACGTCCTGACTTTC

d_call: TRBD1
j_call: TRBJ1-5
v_call: TRBV10-3
clone_size: few
cdr3_aa: CAISESGPQGNQPQHF
cdr3_nt: TGTGCCATCAGTGAGTCGGGACCACAGGGGAATCAGCCCCAGCATTTT

d_call: TRBD2
j_call: TRBJ2-3
v_call: TRBV28
clone_size: few
cdr3_aa: CASSGGGTSADTQYF
cdr3_nt: TGTGCCAGCAGCGGAGGAGGGACTAGCGCAGATACGCAGTATTTT

d_call: .
j_call: TRBJ2-7
v_call: TRBV20-1
clone_size: .
cdr3_aa: CSARVVGGGEQYF
cdr3_nt: TGCAGTGCTAGAGTCGTTGGGGGTGGCGAGCAGTACTTC

d_call: TRBD1
j_call: TRBJ1-3
v_call: TRBV20-1
clone_size: many
cdr3_aa: CSAGQASGNTIYF
cdr3_nt: TGCAGTGCAGGACAGGCATCTGGAAACACCATATATTTT

d_call: .
j_call: TRBJ2-1
v_call: TRBV5-1
clone_size: many
cdr3_aa: CASSLDGGPYNEQFF
cdr3_nt: TGCGCCAGCAGCTTGGATGGGGGTCCGTACAATGAGCAGTTCTTC

d_call: .
j_call: TRBJ2-1
v_call: TRBV18
clone_size: .
cdr3_aa: CASSPDSWNEQFF
cdr3_nt: TGTGCCAGCTCACCCGACAGTTGGAATGAGCAGTTCTTC